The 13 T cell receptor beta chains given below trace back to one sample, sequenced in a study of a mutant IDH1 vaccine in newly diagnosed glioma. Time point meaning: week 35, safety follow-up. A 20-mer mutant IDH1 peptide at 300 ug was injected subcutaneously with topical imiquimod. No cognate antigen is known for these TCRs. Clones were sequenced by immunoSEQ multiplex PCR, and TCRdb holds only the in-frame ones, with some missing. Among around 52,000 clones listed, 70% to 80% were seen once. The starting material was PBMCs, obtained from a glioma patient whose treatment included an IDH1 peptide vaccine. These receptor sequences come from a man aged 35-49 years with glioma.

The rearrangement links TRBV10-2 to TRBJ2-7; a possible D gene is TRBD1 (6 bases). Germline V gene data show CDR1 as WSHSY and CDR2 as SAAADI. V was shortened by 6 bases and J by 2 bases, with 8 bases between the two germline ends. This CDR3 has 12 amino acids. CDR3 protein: CASRGGPYEQYF. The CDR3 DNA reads TGCGCCAGCAGAGGGGGACCCTACGAGCAGTACTTC.

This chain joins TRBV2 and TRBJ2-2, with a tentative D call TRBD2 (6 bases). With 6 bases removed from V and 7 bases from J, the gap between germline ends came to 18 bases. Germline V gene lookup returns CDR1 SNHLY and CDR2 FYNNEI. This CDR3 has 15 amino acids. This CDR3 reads CASSLTSNLGGELFF. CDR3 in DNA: TGTGCCAGCAGCCTGACTAGTAATCTCGGCGGGGAGCTGTTTTTT.

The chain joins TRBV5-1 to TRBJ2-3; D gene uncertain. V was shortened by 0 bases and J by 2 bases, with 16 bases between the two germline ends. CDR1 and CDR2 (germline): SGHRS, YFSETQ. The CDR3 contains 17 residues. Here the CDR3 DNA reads TGCGCCAGCAGCTTGGAAACGGCAAGGGCCCTCACAGATACGCAGTATTTT. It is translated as CASSLETARALTDTQYF.

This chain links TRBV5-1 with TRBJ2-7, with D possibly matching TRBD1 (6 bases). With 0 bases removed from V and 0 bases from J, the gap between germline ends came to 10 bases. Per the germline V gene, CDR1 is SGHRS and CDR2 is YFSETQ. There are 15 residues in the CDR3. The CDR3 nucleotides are TGCGCCAGCAGCTTGGCCCAGGGGAACTCCTACGAGCAGTACTTC. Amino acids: CASSLAQGNSYEQYF.

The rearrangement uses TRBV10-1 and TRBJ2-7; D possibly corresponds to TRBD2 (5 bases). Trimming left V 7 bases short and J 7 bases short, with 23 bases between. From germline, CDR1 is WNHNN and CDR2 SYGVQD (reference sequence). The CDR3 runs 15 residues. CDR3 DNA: TGCGCCAGCACCTCTGGGGAGCGGCGGTTGGGTGAGCAGTACTTC. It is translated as CASTSGERRLGEQYF.

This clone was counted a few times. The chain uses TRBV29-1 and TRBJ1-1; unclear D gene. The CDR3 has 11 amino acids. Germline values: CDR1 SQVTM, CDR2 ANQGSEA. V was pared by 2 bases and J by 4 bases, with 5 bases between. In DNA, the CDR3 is TGCAGCGTTGAATCGGCCACTGAAGCTTTCTTT. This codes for CSVESATEAFF.

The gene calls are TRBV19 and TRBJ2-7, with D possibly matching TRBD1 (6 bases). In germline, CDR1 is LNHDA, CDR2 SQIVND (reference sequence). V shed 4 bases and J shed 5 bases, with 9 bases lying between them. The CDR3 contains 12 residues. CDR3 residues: CASSRNRDEQYF. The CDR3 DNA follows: TGTGCCAGTAGTAGGAACAGGGACGAGCAGTACTTC.

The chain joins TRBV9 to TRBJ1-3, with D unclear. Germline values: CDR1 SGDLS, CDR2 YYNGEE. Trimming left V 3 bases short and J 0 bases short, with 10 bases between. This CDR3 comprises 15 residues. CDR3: CASSGIISSGNTIYF. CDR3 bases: TGTGCCAGCAGCGGCATCATATCCTCTGGAAACACCATATATTTT.

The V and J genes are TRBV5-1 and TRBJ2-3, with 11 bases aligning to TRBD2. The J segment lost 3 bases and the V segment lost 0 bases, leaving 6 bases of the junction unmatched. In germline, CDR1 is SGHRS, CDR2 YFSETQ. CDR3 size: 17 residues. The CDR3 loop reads CASSLARLAGRTDTQYF. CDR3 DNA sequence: TGCGCCAGCAGCTTGGCCAGACTAGCGGGAAGAACAGATACGCAGTATTTT.

The CDR3 bases are TGTGCCAGCAGTTCCCGGACTAGCGGGAGTAGTTTGGATGAGCAGTTCTTC. Translating gives CASSSRTSGSSLDEQFF. The chain employs TRBV9 and TRBJ2-1; 13 nucleotides agree with TRBD2. Germline trimming cut 5 bases from V and 8 bases from J; bases unmatched to any gene: 13. Germline-derived CDR1 and CDR2 are SGDLS and YYNGEE. The CDR3 runs to 17 residues.

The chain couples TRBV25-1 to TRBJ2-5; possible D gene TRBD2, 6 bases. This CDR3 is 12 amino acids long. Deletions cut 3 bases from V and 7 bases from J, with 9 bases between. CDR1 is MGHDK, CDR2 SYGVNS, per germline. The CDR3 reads CASSDPGRTQYF. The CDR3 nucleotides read TGTGCCAGCAGTGATCCCGGGAGGACCCAGTACTTC.

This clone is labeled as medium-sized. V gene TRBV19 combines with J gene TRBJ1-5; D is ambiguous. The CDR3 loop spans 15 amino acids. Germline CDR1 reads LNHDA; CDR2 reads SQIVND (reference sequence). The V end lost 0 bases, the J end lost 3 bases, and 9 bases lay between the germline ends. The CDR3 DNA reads TGTGCCAGTAGTATAGAGGGCAGACCCAATCAGCCCCAGCATTTT. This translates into CASSIEGRPNQPQHF. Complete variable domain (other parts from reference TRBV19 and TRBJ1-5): DGGITQSPKYLFRKEGQNVTLSCEQNLNHDAMYWYRQDPGQGLRLIYYSQIVNDFQKGDIAEGYSVSREKKESFPLTVTSAQKNPTAFYLCASSIEGRPNQPQHFGDGTRLSIL.

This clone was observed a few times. The CDR3 DNA follows: TGTGCCAGCAGCTTCGAGCAAAACACTGAAGCTTTCTTT. Translating gives CASSFEQNTEAFF. The chain joins TRBV5-8 to TRBJ1-1; D unresolved. The CDR3 runs to 13 residues. Germline V gives CDR1 SGHTS, CDR2 YDEGEE. V dropped 2 bases and J dropped 2 bases, with 7 bases sitting between them.